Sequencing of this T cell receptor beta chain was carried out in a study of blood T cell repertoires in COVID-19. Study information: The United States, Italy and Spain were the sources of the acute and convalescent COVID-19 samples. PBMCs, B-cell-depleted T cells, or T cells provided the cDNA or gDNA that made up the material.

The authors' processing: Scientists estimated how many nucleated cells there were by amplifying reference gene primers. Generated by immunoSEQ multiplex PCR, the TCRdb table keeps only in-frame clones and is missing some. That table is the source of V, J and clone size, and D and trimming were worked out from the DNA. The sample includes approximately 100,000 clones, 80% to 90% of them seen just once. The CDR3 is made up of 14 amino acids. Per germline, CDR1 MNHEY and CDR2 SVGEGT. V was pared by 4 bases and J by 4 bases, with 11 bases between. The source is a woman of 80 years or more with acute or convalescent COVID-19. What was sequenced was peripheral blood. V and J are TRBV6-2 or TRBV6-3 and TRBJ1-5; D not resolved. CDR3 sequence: CASSWSAGNQPQHF. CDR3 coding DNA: TGTGCCAGCAGTTGGAGTGCCGGAAATCAGCCCCAGCATTTT.